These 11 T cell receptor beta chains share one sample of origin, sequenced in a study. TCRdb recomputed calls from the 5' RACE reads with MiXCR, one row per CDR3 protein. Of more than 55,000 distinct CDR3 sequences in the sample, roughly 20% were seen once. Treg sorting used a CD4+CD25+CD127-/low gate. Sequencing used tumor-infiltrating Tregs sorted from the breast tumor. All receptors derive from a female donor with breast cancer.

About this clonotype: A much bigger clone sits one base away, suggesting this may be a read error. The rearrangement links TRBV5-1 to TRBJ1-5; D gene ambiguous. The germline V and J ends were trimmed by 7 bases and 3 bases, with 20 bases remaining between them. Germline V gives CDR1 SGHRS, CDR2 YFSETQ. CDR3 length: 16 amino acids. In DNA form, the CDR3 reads TGCGCCAGCGGCTCCCTCCCGACGGGCCCCAATCAGCCCCAGCATTTT. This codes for CASGSLPTGPNQPQHF.

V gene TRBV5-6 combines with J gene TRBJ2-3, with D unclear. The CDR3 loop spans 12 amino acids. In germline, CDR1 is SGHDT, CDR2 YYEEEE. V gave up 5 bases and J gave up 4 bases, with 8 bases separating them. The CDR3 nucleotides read TGTGCCAGCAGTTCAGGAGCAGATACGCAGTATTTT. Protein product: CASSSGADTQYF.

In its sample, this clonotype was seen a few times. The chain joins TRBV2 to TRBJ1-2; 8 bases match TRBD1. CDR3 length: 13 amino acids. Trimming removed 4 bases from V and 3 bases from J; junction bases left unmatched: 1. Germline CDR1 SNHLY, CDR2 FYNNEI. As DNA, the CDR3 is TGTGCCAGCAGTGGGACAGGGTACTATGGCTACACCTTC. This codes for CASSGTGYYGYTF.

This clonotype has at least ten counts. This CDR3 reads CASSPSGGRFSSYEQYF. The CDR3 nucleotides read TGTGCCAGCAGCCCCTCGGGGGGTCGATTCAGCTCCTACGAGCAGTACTTC. The V and J genes are TRBV7-8 and TRBJ2-7; 7 positions match TRBD2. CDR3 size: 17 residues. Trimming removed 5 bases from V and 0 bases from J; junction bases left unmatched: 13. Germline V gives CDR1 SGHVS, CDR2 FQNEAQ.

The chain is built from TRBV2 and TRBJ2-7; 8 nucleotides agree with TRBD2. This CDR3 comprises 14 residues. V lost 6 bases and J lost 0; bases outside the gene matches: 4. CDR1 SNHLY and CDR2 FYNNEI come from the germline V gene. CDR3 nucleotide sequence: TGTGCCAGCAGAGAGCGGGGGCCCTCCTACGAGCAGTACTTC. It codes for CASRERGPSYEQYF.

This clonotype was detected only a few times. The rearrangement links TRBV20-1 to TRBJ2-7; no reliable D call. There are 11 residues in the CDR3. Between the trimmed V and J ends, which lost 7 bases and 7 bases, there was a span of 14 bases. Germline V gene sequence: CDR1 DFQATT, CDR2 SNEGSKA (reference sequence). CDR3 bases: TGCAGTGGAACCGTAAGCTCGGAGCAGTACTTC. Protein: CSGTVSSEQYF.

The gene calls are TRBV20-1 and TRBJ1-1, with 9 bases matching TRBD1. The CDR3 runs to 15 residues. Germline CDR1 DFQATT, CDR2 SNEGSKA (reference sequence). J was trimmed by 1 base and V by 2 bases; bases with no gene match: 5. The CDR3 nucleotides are TGCAGTGCTAGATGGAGGGACAGGGCGAACACTGAAGCTTTCTTT. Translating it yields CSARWRDRANTEAFF.

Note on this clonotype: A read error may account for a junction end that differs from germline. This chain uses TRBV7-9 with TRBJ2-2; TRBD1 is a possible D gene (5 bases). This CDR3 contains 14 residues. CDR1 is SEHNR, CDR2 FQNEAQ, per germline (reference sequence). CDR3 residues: CASSPTANTEELFF. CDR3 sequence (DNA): TGTGCCAGCAGCCCGACAGCGAACACCGAGGAGCTGTTTTTT.

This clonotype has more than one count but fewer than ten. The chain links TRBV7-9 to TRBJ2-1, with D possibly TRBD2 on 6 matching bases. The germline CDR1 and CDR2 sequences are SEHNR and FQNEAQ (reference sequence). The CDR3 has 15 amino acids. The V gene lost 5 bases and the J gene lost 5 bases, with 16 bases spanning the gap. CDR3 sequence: CASSPSGTGDNEQFF. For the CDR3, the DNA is TGTGCCAGCAGCCCTTCCGGGACTGGGGACAATGAGCAGTTCTTC.

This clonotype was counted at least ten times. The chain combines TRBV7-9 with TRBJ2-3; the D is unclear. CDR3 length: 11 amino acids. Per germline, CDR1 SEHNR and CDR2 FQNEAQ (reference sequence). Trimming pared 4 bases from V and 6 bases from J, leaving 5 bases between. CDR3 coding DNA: TGTGCCAGCAGCTCAAGTGATACGCAGTATTTT. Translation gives CASSSSDTQYF.

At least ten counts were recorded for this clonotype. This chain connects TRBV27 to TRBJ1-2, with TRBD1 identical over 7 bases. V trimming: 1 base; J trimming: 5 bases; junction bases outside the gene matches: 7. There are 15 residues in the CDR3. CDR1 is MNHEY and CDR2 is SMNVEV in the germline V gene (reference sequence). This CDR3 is CASSLLGGQTYGYTF. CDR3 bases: TGTGCCAGCAGTTTATTGGGGGGACAGACTTATGGCTACACCTTC.